This TCR beta chain was sequenced for a study of OX40 agonist ivuxolimab in advanced cancers. Study as a whole: Participants, 82.7% male, averaged roughly 55 years of age, ranging from about 23 to 85.

Regarding this clone: The antigen is not known.

General study points: Those patients achieving a partial response at 0.1-3.0 mg/kg showed among the lowest clonal expansion. At doses 0.1 to 3.0 mg/kg, CD4+ and CD8+ clones expanded.

This table comes from immunoSEQ multiplex PCR, and its TCRdb copy is limited to in-frame clones, with some not included. The repertoire has approximately 64,000 clones, about nine tenths of them found once; the top ten carry roughly 3%. This CDR3 is 15 amino acids long. Germline-derived CDR1 and CDR2 are SEHNR and FQNEAQ (reference sequence). With 5 bases clipped from V and 5 bases from J, the junction kept 10 bases outside the gene matches. This rearrangement joins TRBV7-9 to TRBJ2-3, with 7 bases identical to TRBD1. The receptor was isolated from an adult with an advanced solid tumor such as melanoma, head and neck, liver or kidney cancer. The specimen comprised CD4+ or CD8+ T cells sorted from blood, sampled in a trial of the OX40 agonist ivuxolimab. DNA for the CDR3: TGTGCCAGCAGCCCCGACAGGGTTGGCGGAGATACGCAGTATTTT. Protein sequence: CASSPDRVGGDTQYF.